The next 22 T cell receptor beta chains were all read from a single sample in a study of T cell responses to AZD1222 COVID-19 vaccine. The table came from immunoSEQ multiplex PCR; TCRdb's copy has only in-frame clones and leaves some out. The profile shows 170,000 or so clones, about nine tenths of them singletons. The sequences come from peripheral blood, collected on day 0 of AZD1222 vaccination. The receptors stem from an adult in good health.

Concerning this clone: Other DNA sequences of this sample code for an identical CDR3. The genes are TRBV6-5 and TRBJ1-5; unclear D gene. Trimming took off 6 bases at V and 1 base at J, with 10 bases between the two ends. In germline, CDR1 is MNHEY, CDR2 SVGAGI. The CDR3 sequence is 14 residues long. The CDR3 DNA follows: TGTGCCAGCAGCCACGGTCGGAGCAATCAGCCCCAGCATTTT. Amino acids: CASSHGRSNQPQHF.

The chain joins TRBV5-1 to TRBJ1-1; D might be TRBD1 (5 bases). Per germline, CDR1 SGHRS and CDR2 YFSETQ. The CDR3 consists of 15 residues. V was pared by 4 bases and J by 1 base, with 14 bases between. The DNA of the CDR3 is TGCGCCAGCAGCCCCTTGGACATAAGGAACACTGAAGCTTTCTTT. It specifies CASSPLDIRNTEAFF.

The V gene is TRBV2, the J gene TRBJ2-2, with D perhaps TRBD2 (5 bases). CDR1 and CDR2 (germline): SNHLY, FYNNEI. The CDR3 sequence is 13 residues long. V lost 6 bases and J lost 7, with 12 bases in between. Here the CDR3 reads CASRETRGGELFF. In DNA, the CDR3 is TGTGCCAGCAGGGAAACTAGAGGCGGGGAGCTGTTTTTT.

This chain joins TRBV11-2 and TRBJ2-7; 7 nucleotides match TRBD2. With V trimmed by 4 bases and J by 2 bases, 5 bases remained unmatched. This CDR3 is 14 amino acids long. Germline-derived CDR1 and CDR2 are SGHAT and FQNNGV. The CDR3 DNA is TGTGCCAGCAGCTCCGACGGGGGGACCTACGAGCAGTACTTC. Translation: CASSSDGGTYEQYF.

V is TRBV19 and J is TRBJ1-1, with D hard to call. Between the trimmed V and J ends, which lost 3 bases and 5 bases, there was a span of 13 bases. The CDR3 length is 14 residues. Germline values: CDR1 LNHDA, CDR2 SQIVND (reference sequence). CDR3 coding DNA: TGTGCCAGTAGTATTCATAATACGGTTACTGAAGCTTTCTTT. This encodes CASSIHNTVTEAFF.

The chain has TRBV6-5 and TRBJ1-1; D is unresolved. V was shortened by 0 bases and J by 4 bases, with 12 bases between the two germline ends. CDR3 length: 15 amino acids. Germline-derived CDR1 and CDR2 are MNHEY and SVGAGI. The CDR3 nucleotides are TGTGCCAGCAGTTACTCGAGATCAGGTGGCACTGAAGCTTTCTTT. Its protein product is CASSYSRSGGTEAFF.

The chain has TRBV7-2 and TRBJ1-2; 12 nucleotides agree with TRBD1. The V and J ends lost 1 base and 6 bases, in that order; junction bases with no gene match: 3. The germline CDR1 and CDR2 sequences are SGHTA and FQGNSA. The CDR3 contains 15 residues. CDR3 nucleotide sequence: TGTGCCAGCAGCTTAGTGGGGACAGGGGGCCATGGCTACACCTTC. This translates into CASSLVGTGGHGYTF. Filled out from reference TRBV7-2 and TRBJ1-2, the complete variable domain reads GAGVSQSPSNKVTEKGKDVELRCDPISGHTALYWYRQSLGQGLEFLIYFQGNSAPDKSGLPSDRFSAERTGGSVSTLTIQRTQQEDSAVYLCASSLVGTGGHGYTFGSGTRLTVV.

This chain links TRBV5-1 with TRBJ2-7, with TRBD2 identical over 11 bases. Losses at the gene ends were 2 bases for V and 6 bases for J; bases not matched to a gene: 10. This CDR3 has 16 amino acids. Germline V gives CDR1 SGHRS, CDR2 YFSETQ. CDR3 amino acids: CASSFSVLAGESEQYF. The CDR3 nucleotides read TGCGCCAGCAGCTTCTCAGTACTAGCGGGAGAATCCGAGCAGTACTTC.

The rearrangement uses TRBV28 and TRBJ1-6; no definite D call. Germline assignment: CDR1 MDHEN and CDR2 SYDVKM. V was trimmed by 6 bases and J by 13 bases, leaving 10 bases between them. CDR3 length: 11 amino acids. CDR3 in amino acids: CASSSSRPLHF. The CDR3 nucleotides are TGTGCCAGCAGCTCTTCTCGGCCCCTCCACTTT. Drawing the rest from reference TRBV28 and TRBJ1-6, the complete variable domain is DVKVTQSSRYLVKRTGEKVFLECVQDMDHENMFWYRQDPGLGLRLIYFSYDVKMKEKGDIPEGYSVSREKKERFSLILESASTNQTSMYLCASSSSRPLHFGNGTRLTVT.

Only one count was recorded for this clone. This chain connects TRBV6-5 to TRBJ1-2; the D is unclear. The CDR3 has 13 amino acids. The germline V and J ends were trimmed by 0 bases and 8 bases, with 10 bases remaining between them. Looked up from germline, CDR1 is MNHEY and CDR2 is SVGAGI. This CDR3 reads CASSYSKVEGYTF. Written as DNA, the CDR3 is TGTGCCAGCAGTTACTCGAAGGTGGAGGGCTACACCTTC.

The chain combines TRBV20-1 with TRBJ1-2; the D gene is possibly TRBD1 (5 bases). Germline V gene sequence: CDR1 DFQATT, CDR2 SNEGSKA (reference sequence). Trimming shortened V by 5 bases and J by 11 bases, and 15 bases separated the two germline ends. The CDR3 spans 11 residues. CDR3 residues: CSARDLREYTF. The CDR3 DNA sequence: TGCAGTGCTCGGGACTTAAGAGAGTACACCTTC.

The V call is TRBV5-6, the J call TRBJ1-3, with a tentative D call TRBD1 (6 bases). Germline-derived CDR1 and CDR2 are SGHDT and YYEEEE. Trimming removed 2 bases from V and 0 bases from J, with 12 bases in between. CDR3 length equals 16 residues. CDR3: CASSLLGGSSGNTIYF. CDR3 coding DNA: TGTGCCAGCAGCTTATTAGGGGGTAGCTCTGGAAACACCATATATTTT.

The chain combines TRBV6-5 with TRBJ2-7; D is possibly TRBD1 (5 bases). Looked up from germline, CDR1 is MNHEY and CDR2 is SVGAGI. V was cut by 2 bases and J by 3 bases, with 8 bases left in between. The CDR3 is made up of 13 amino acids. The CDR3, as DNA: TGTGCCAGCAGTTACGACAGTAACTACGAGCAGTACTTC. It translates to CASSYDSNYEQYF.

The V gene is TRBV14, the J gene TRBJ2-7, with D maybe TRBD2 (6 bases). The CDR3 contains 13 residues. V was pared by 4 bases and J by 6 bases, with 13 bases between. The germline gives CDR1 SGHDN, CDR2 FVKESK. The CDR3 is CASSPSGGSEQYF. CDR3 sequence (DNA): TGTGCCAGCAGCCCCAGTGGAGGGTCCGAGCAGTACTTC.

The chain recombines TRBV6-5 with TRBJ2-7, with D perhaps TRBD1 or TRBD2 (5 bases each). The CDR3 runs 15 residues. The ends were cut back, 6 bases at V and 2 bases at J, with 17 bases in the middle. CDR1 is MNHEY and CDR2 is SVGAGI in the germline V gene. As DNA, the CDR3 is TGTGCCAGCAGCCCCCGGGGTGGGGCAACCTACGAGCAGTACTTC. Translating it yields CASSPRGGATYEQYF.

The chain is built from TRBV3-1 (or the pseudogene TRBV3-2) and TRBJ2-1; unclear D gene. The CDR3 is 14 residues long. Germline lookup yields CDR1 LGHDT and CDR2 YNNKEL (reference sequence). V was pared by 3 bases and J by 0 bases, with 6 bases between. CDR3 in amino acids: CASSQMSSYNEQFF. The CDR3 nucleotides are TGTGCCAGCAGCCAGATGAGCTCCTACAATGAGCAGTTCTTC.

This clone was seen a single time. This chain connects TRBV10-2 to TRBJ1-4; a weak D match, TRBD1 (5 bases). The germline gives CDR1 WSHSY, CDR2 SAAADI. The V end was cut by 4 bases, the J end by 8 bases, with 14 bases between. The CDR3 covers 14 residues. The CDR3 loop is CASSVVTGGEKLFF. CDR3 coding DNA: TGCGCCAGCAGTGTCGTCACAGGCGGGGAAAAACTGTTTTTT.

The CDR3 is CASSFSGGGYTF. CDR3 sequence (DNA): TGTGCCAGCAGCTTCAGTGGGGGTGGCTACACCTTC. The chain links TRBV7-9 to TRBJ1-2; possible D gene TRBD1, 5 bases. Germline CDR1 and CDR2: SEHNR and FQNEAQ (reference sequence). CDR3 length: 12 residues. V was cut by 3 bases and J by 7 bases, with 9 bases left in between.

DNA of the CDR3: TGTGCCAGCTCACCCGGACTAGCGGGAGCCGTTGAGCAGTTCTTC. Protein: CASSPGLAGAVEQFF. This chain uses TRBV18 with TRBJ2-1, with 13 nucleotides matching TRBD2. The CDR3 loop spans 15 amino acids. CDR1 KGHSH and CDR2 LQKENI come from the germline V gene. The J segment lost 9 bases and the V segment lost 3 bases, leaving 5 bases of the junction unmatched.

V gene TRBV6-5 combines with J gene TRBJ1-2; a weak D match, TRBD1 (5 bases). This CDR3 spans 11 amino acids. Trimming took 4 bases from V and 6 from J, leaving 6 bases between them. Germline values: CDR1 MNHEY, CDR2 SVGAGI. The CDR3 is CASSWDDGYTF. The CDR3, as DNA: TGTGCCAGCAGTTGGGACGATGGCTACACCTTC.

This chain connects TRBV7-2 to TRBJ1-1; the D gene is possibly TRBD1 (5 bases). The CDR3 spans 13 residues. Germline V gives CDR1 SGHTA, CDR2 FQGNSA. V lost 3 bases to trimming and J lost 7 bases, with 12 bases between them. The CDR3 sequence: CASSFQGGGEAFF. DNA for the CDR3: TGTGCCAGCAGCTTCCAGGGTGGTGGTGAAGCTTTCTTT.

V and J are TRBV5-1 and TRBJ1-1; no definite D call. CDR3 length: 14 residues. The ends were cut back, 6 bases at V and 5 bases at J, with 17 bases in the middle. Germline values: CDR1 SGHRS, CDR2 YFSETQ. CDR3 region: CASKTTELGTEAFF. The CDR3 region has the DNA TGCGCCAGCAAGACGACGGAACTCGGAACTGAAGCTTTCTTT.